The 8 T cell receptor beta chains below come from one sample, sequenced in a study of blood T cells in healthy people across ages. It was with a sample-barcoded 5' primer and a J-beta primer mix that a second PCR of about 6 to 11 cycles was run. MiXCR was run by TCRdb on the 5' RACE reads, yielding one entry per CDR3 protein. Of 1,500,000 or so distinct CDR3 sequences detected, around 59% appear once; the ten largest clones hold approximately 7%. Sequencing was carried out using blood. These receptors were collected from a man younger than 35 in good health.

This clonotype was detected only a few times. V and J are TRBV10-3 and TRBJ2-4; D tentatively reads TRBD1 or TRBD2 (5 bases each). Per germline, CDR1 ENHRY and CDR2 SYGVKD. The ends were cut back, 2 bases at V and 2 bases at J, with 19 bases in the middle. The CDR3 loop spans 18 amino acids. As DNA, the CDR3 is TGTGCCATCAGTGAGGGGCGTGGGGGACCTTTGACCAAAAACATTCAGTACTTC. Protein product: CAISEGRGGPLTKNIQYF.

The chain employs TRBV12-3 or TRBV12-4 and TRBJ2-4, with 7 bases matching TRBD2. V trimming: 4 bases; J trimming: 7 bases; junction bases outside the gene matches: 10. This CDR3 contains 15 residues. The CDR3 sequence is CASSSLTSFANIQYF. CDR3 DNA: TGTGCCAGCAGTTCCCTGACTAGCTTTGCGAACATTCAGTACTTC.

V usage is TRBV4-1 and J usage is TRBJ1-1, with D possibly TRBD1 on 6 matching bases. Germline CDR1 is MGHRA and CDR2 is YSYEKL. The CDR3 runs to 16 residues. V lost 0 bases and J lost 5, with 16 bases in between. The CDR3 spells CASSQEGGRLGTEAFF. The CDR3 DNA is TGCGCCAGCAGCCAAGAAGGGGGGAGGTTAGGGACTGAAGCTTTCTTT.

This clonotype was detected once. The V gene is TRBV29-1, the J gene TRBJ1-1; no clear D gene. Germline CDR1 and CDR2: SQVTM and ANQGSEA. The V end was cut by 5 bases, the J end by 7 bases, with 17 bases between. This CDR3 is built from 13 residues. CDR3 DNA: TGCAGCGTTTATGGCGGCACAGTCGTTGAAGCTTTCTTT. Its translation is CSVYGGTVVEAFF.

The chain employs TRBV25-1 and TRBJ2-3; TRBD2 is a possible D gene (6 bases). This CDR3 has 15 residues. Trimming removed 1 base at V and 4 bases at J, with 12 bases between. CDR1 MGHDK and CDR2 SYGVNS come from the germline V gene. CDR3 DNA sequence: TGTGCCAGCAGTGAATTGGGCAGGGAGGCAGATACGCAGTATTTT. It yields the protein CASSELGREADTQYF.

A few counts support this clonotype. The rearrangement uses TRBV29-1 and TRBJ2-6, with unresolved D. V lost 6 bases, J lost 1 base, and 19 bases lay in between. Per the germline V gene, CDR1 is SQVTM and CDR2 is ANQGSEA. The CDR3 is 17 residues long. CDR3: CSVVLQVPASGANVLTF. In DNA form, the CDR3 reads TGCAGCGTGGTTCTTCAAGTCCCGGCATCTGGGGCCAACGTCCTGACTTTC.

The V call is TRBV7-2, the J call TRBJ2-5; no reliable D call. Germline V lookup: CDR1 SGHTA, CDR2 FQGNSA. This CDR3 contains 13 residues. The V gene lost 6 bases and the J gene lost 0 bases, with 8 bases spanning the gap. CDR3: CASRPPYQETQYF. CDR3 DNA: TGTGCCAGCAGGCCGCCCTACCAAGAGACCCAGTACTTC.

The chain carries TRBV20-1 and TRBJ1-4, with D hard to call. V lost 0 bases to trimming and J lost 0 bases, with 14 bases between them. This CDR3 is built from 17 residues. Germline V gene data show CDR1 as DFQATT and CDR2 as SNEGSKA (reference sequence). The DNA of the CDR3 is TGCAGTGCTAGAGATGAGGGTCACCCTGCAACTAATGAAAAACTGTTTTTT. Its translation: CSARDEGHPATNEKLFF.